Presented here are 14 T cell receptor beta chains from one specimen sequenced in a study of T cells expressing NK-cell markers. TCRdb reanalyzed the 5' RACE reads and collapses them to one entry per CDR3 protein, without DNA. The record lists about 460,000 distinct CDR3 sequences, of which the ten most abundant hold over 1.1%. The sequenced material came from blood T cells: a sorted CD56 or NKG2C T cell subset, CD4+ or CD8+ T cells, or bulk PBMC T cells (not recorded which). The receptors were sampled from a woman aged 50 to 60 in good health.

The V gene is TRBV12-3 or TRBV12-4, the J gene TRBJ1-1; TCRdb's D call, TRBD1, is unchecked because there is no DNA. The CDR3 runs to 11 residues. CDR3 region: CASSLPGGAFF.

The V call is TRBV29-1, the J call TRBJ2-3. Germline V gene sequence: CDR1 SQVTM, CDR2 ANQGSEA. The CDR3 extends over 11 amino acids. The CDR3 sequence: CTGTSGDTQYF.

The V gene is TRBV7-9, the J gene TRBJ1-4. Germline V gene lookup returns CDR1 SEHNR and CDR2 FQNEAQ (reference sequence). This CDR3 region has 12 residues. The CDR3 sequence is CASRWRDEKLFF.

The chain has TRBV27 and TRBJ2-3; TCRdb calls TRBD2, which cannot be checked without DNA. Germline V gene sequence: CDR1 MNHEY, CDR2 SMNVEV (reference sequence). This CDR3 is built from 16 residues. The CDR3 loop reads CASSSGTIGRTDTQYF.

V and J are TRBV7-9 and TRBJ1-1. The germline V gene encodes CDR1 SEHNR and CDR2 FQNEAQ (reference sequence). The CDR3 is 14 amino acids. This CDR3 reads CASSLRARDTEAFF.

The genes are TRBV10-3 and TRBJ2-1; without DNA, the TCRdb call of TRBD1 cannot be checked. The CDR3 is 16 residues long. The germline gives CDR1 ENHRY, CDR2 SYGVKD. This CDR3 is CAISDSRDRDRNEQFF.

The rearrangement joins TRBV20-1 to TRBJ1-6; as DNA is missing, the TRBD1 call by TCRdb cannot be tested. Looked up from germline, CDR1 is DFQATT and CDR2 is SNEGSKA (reference sequence). The CDR3 covers 13 residues. Here the CDR3 reads CSALDRGGSPLHF.

This sequence joins TRBV5-1 and TRBJ2-1; TCRdb reports TRBD2, a call that lacks DNA to check it against. CDR1 is SGHRS, CDR2 YFSETQ, per germline. The CDR3 totals 15 residues. The CDR3 loop is CASSFGGYGYNEQFF.

This chain links TRBV13 with TRBJ2-4; TCRdb's assignment of TRBD1 cannot be checked, as there is no DNA. The CDR3 length is 17 residues. CDR1 and CDR2 from the germline V gene are PRHDT and FYEKMQ (reference sequence). This CDR3 reads CASRERFGKLAKNIQYF.

The V and J genes are TRBV10-2 and TRBJ1-5; the TCRdb D gene call, TRBD1, has no DNA to confirm it. Germline-derived CDR1 and CDR2 are WSHSY and SAAADI. The CDR3 runs to 14 residues. The CDR3 reads CATGTSGGDQPQHF.

The chain has TRBV7-9 and TRBJ1-1; TCRdb calls TRBD1, which cannot be checked without DNA. The germline CDR1 and CDR2 sequences are SEHNR and FQNEAQ (reference sequence). The CDR3 is 12 amino acids. The CDR3: CASSSAGQQAFF.

This chain uses TRBV20-1 with TRBJ2-3; as DNA is missing, the TRBD2 call by TCRdb cannot be tested. The CDR3 is 16 residues long. Per the germline V gene, CDR1 is DFQATT and CDR2 is SNEGSKA (reference sequence). The CDR3 sequence: CSAYRGSGRPTDTQYF.

The gene calls are TRBV4-1 and TRBJ2-1; the D call from TCRdb, TRBD1, cannot be confirmed without DNA. CDR1 and CDR2 (germline): MGHRA, YSYEKL. The length of the CDR3 is 15 residues. The CDR3 sequence is CASRPTFRVRNEQFF.

The chain has TRBV5-6 and TRBJ2-1; as DNA is missing, the TRBD2 call by TCRdb cannot be tested. Germline CDR1 reads SGHDT; CDR2 reads YYEEEE. CDR3 size: 15 residues. This chain's CDR3 is CASSLLGPTYNEQFF.